This entry features one T cell receptor (beta chain) sequence. This specimen belongs to a study of blood T cell repertoires in COVID-19. Germline assignment: CDR1 KGHDR and CDR2 SFDVKD. CDR3 length: 13 amino acids. V lost 4 bases to trimming and J lost 2 bases, with 4 bases between them. Recruitment covered 25 or so US areas and drew participants whose ages spanned 18 to 89 years. Grouping used clinical history reported by participants in a survey and questionnaire. Exposed volunteers were people who met a COVID-19 case within 2 weeks before study entry. Measured with immunoSEQ multiplex PCR; TCRdb has only the in-frame clones, and not every one. The sample comprises 350,000 to 400,000 clones, just over 90% of which are singletons, and about 0.86% rests with the top ten.

The genes are TRBV24-1 and TRBJ2-2, with D unclear. This clonotype was sampled from a woman in her thirties or forties who had been exposed to COVID-19. The sequencing input was PBMCs or T cells enriched from blood (not recorded which). The CDR3 spells CATSDTNTGELFF. Written as DNA, the CDR3 is TGTGCCACCAGTGACACAAACACCGGGGAGCTGTTTTTT.